The 26 T cell receptor beta chains listed next were all sequenced from one sample in a study of shared clonotypes between healthy human individuals (dated by TCRdb to about 2020). Library prep was done by the immunoSEQ multiplex PCR assay. Entries here come from immuneACCESS through TCRdb and include only in-frame sequences with V and J called. Some clones fail to appear in such tables; in the studies checked, an unresolved V gene covers under half of the shortfall, and the cause of the remainder is unknown. The sample has a few million clones on record, approximately 95% of them singletons. 0.39% of the sample rests with the top ten. The sample comprised naive CD4+ T cells from PBMCs. The cell subset or site label for this specimen denotes: CD45RA+ positively selected. The source is a man between 18 and 35 years old in good health. Some clones in this sample may be carry-over from other donors' samples.

This clone occurred once. The same CDR3 can be traced to other DNA sequences in this sample. The chain links TRBV7-8 to TRBJ2-7; TRBD2 aligns across 11 bases. Trimming removed 1 base from V and 2 bases from J; junction bases left unmatched: 1. The CDR3 is made up of 15 amino acids. Germline V gene lookup returns CDR1 SGHVS and CDR2 FQNEAQ. CDR3 nucleotides: TGTGCCAGCAGCTTAGGACTAGCGGGAACCTACGAGCAGTACTTC. It encodes CASSLGLAGTYEQYF.

V and J are TRBV9 and TRBJ1-2; D not certain. The V end lost 8 bases, the J end lost 4 bases, and 18 bases lay between the germline ends. The CDR3 consists of 14 residues. Per germline, CDR1 SGDLS and CDR2 YYNGEE. Here the CDR3 reads CASAPLGRTYGYTF. The DNA of the CDR3 is TGTGCCAGTGCACCCCTCGGACGGACCTATGGCTACACCTTC. Looking up the rest from reference TRBV9 and TRBJ1-2 gives the full variable domain: DSGVTQTPKHLITATGQRVTLRCSPRSGDLSVYWYQQSLDQGLQFLIQYYNGEERAKGNILERFSAQQFPDLHSELNLSSLELGDSALYFCASAPLGRTYGYTFGSGTRLTVV.

This chain joins TRBV14 and TRBJ2-4; possible D gene TRBD1, 5 bases. This CDR3 contains 15 residues. V was trimmed by 2 bases and J by 0 bases, leaving 8 bases between them. The germline gives CDR1 SGHDN, CDR2 FVKESK. The CDR3 sequence: CASSQWGLAKNIQYF. In DNA, the CDR3 is TGTGCCAGCAGCCAATGGGGCTTAGCCAAAAACATTCAGTACTTC. Based on the CDR3 plus reference TRBV14 and TRBJ2-4, the full variable domain is EAGVTQFPSHSVIEKGQTVTLRCDPISGHDNLYWYRRVMGKEIKFLLHFVKESKQDESGMPNNRFLAERTGGTYSTLKVQPAELEDSGVYFCASSQWGLAKNIQYFGAGTRLSVL.

This rearrangement joins TRBV5-1 to TRBJ1-2; no definite D call. CDR1 and CDR2 (germline): SGHRS, YFSETQ. The CDR3 runs 15 residues. The V and J ends lost 3 bases and 9 bases respectively, with 21 bases between them. The CDR3: CASSSTPSRLGSYTF. In DNA form, the CDR3 reads TGCGCCAGCAGCTCTACACCGAGTCGGCTGGGGAGCTACACCTTC.

This clone has just one count. CDR3 protein: CASSLVGTGLQETQYF. CDR3 DNA sequence: TGCGCCAGCAGCTTGGTTGGGACAGGGCTCCAAGAGACCCAGTACTTC. The J gene is TRBJ2-5, the V gene TRBV5-1; 9 bases are a match to TRBD1. There are 16 residues in the CDR3. Germline-derived CDR1 and CDR2 are SGHRS and YFSETQ. Trimming took 0 bases from V and 1 from J; bases not matched to a gene: 4. Full variable domain (outside the CDR3, taken from reference TRBV5-1 and TRBJ2-5): KAGVTQTPRYLIKTRGQQVTLSCSPISGHRSVSWYQQTPGQGLQFLFEYFSETQRNKGNFPGRFSGRQFSNSRSEMNVSTLELGDSALYLCASSLVGTGLQETQYFGPGTRLLVL.

The chain links TRBV7-3 to TRBJ2-5; D gene uncertain. The ends were cut back, 4 bases at V and 3 bases at J, with 12 bases in the middle. The CDR3 contains 14 residues. Germline V CDR1 and CDR2: SGHTA, FQGTGA. CDR3 nucleotide sequence: TGTGCCAGCAGCTCCCCAGGAGCCGAAGAGACCCAGTACTTC. It codes for CASSSPGAEETQYF.

The rearrangement links TRBV6-5 to TRBJ2-2; D call uncertain. Trimming took 6 bases from V and 5 from J, leaving 13 bases between them. The germline CDR1 and CDR2 sequences are MNHEY and SVGAGI. The CDR3 has 14 residues. The CDR3 nucleotides read TGTGCCAGCAGGCGCCGCCTGACGACCGGGGAGCTGTTTTTT. It encodes CASRRRLTTGELFF.

The rearrangement uses TRBV7-2 and TRBJ2-5, with 8 bases aligning to TRBD2. Per the germline V gene, CDR1 is SGHTA and CDR2 is FQGNSA. V gave up 5 bases and J gave up 5 bases; unmatched junction bases: 7. The CDR3 has 14 amino acids. CDR3 bases: TGTGCCAGCAGCCCGGGGACTAGAGGCGAGACCCAGTACTTC. Encoded protein: CASSPGTRGETQYF.

The rearrangement links TRBV28 to TRBJ2-1; unclear D gene. Trimming left V 5 bases short and J 0 bases short, with 8 bases between. Per the germline V gene, CDR1 is MDHEN and CDR2 is SYDVKM. The CDR3 totals 14 residues. CDR3 loop: CASSGGASYNEQFF. DNA for the CDR3: TGTGCCAGCAGTGGCGGAGCCTCCTACAATGAGCAGTTCTTC. Full variable domain (rest looked up from reference TRBV28 and TRBJ2-1): DVKVTQSSRYLVKRTGEKVFLECVQDMDHENMFWYRQDPGLGLRLIYFSYDVKMKEKGDIPEGYSVSREKKERFSLILESASTNQTSMYLCASSGGASYNEQFFGPGTRLTVL.

The chain combines TRBV2 with TRBJ2-6; TRBD2 aligns across 7 bases. CDR3 length: 14 residues. CDR1 and CDR2 (germline): SNHLY, FYNNEI. Losses at the gene ends were 1 base for V and 10 bases for J; bases not matched to a gene: 4. CDR3 sequence: CASSEVGGLNVLTF. CDR3 nucleotide sequence: TGTGCCAGCAGTGAAGTGGGAGGGTTGAACGTCCTGACTTTC.

The J gene is TRBJ2-6, the V gene TRBV7-3, with 10 bases fitting TRBD2. J was trimmed by 0 bases and V by 0 bases; bases with no gene match: 2. This CDR3 spans 18 amino acids. The germline V gene has CDR1 SGHTA and CDR2 FQGTGA. The CDR3 is CASSLTASGSSGANVLTF. In DNA, the CDR3 is TGTGCCAGCAGCTTAACGGCTAGCGGGAGCTCTGGGGCCAACGTCCTGACTTTC.

The chain combines TRBV5-1 with TRBJ2-3; no reliable D call. Germline loops: CDR1 SGHRS, CDR2 YFSETQ. V was trimmed by 0 bases and J by 0 bases, leaving 11 bases between them. CDR3 length: 16 residues. CDR3 coding DNA: TGCGCCAGCAGCTTGGAGGCGCTAGTGAGCACAGATACGCAGTATTTT. Translating gives CASSLEALVSTDTQYF. Using reference TRBV5-1 and TRBJ2-3 for the parts outside the CDR3, the full variable domain is KAGVTQTPRYLIKTRGQQVTLSCSPISGHRSVSWYQQTPGQGLQFLFEYFSETQRNKGNFPGRFSGRQFSNSRSEMNVSTLELGDSALYLCASSLEALVSTDTQYFGPGTRLTVL.

The rearrangement joins TRBV7-2 to TRBJ2-3; 7 nucleotides match TRBD2. Germline lookup yields CDR1 SGHTA and CDR2 FQGNSA. The V gene end was trimmed by 3 bases and the J gene end by 4 bases; junction bases not matched to a gene: 4. The CDR3 is 14 amino acids. The CDR3, as DNA: TGTGCCAGCAGCTTGGGAGGGCCTCCAGATACGCAGTATTTT. As protein: CASSLGGPPDTQYF.

This clone occurred a few times. The chain has TRBV7-3 and TRBJ1-1; D is possibly TRBD1 (5 bases). V dropped 5 bases and J dropped 0 bases, with 10 bases sitting between them. This CDR3 region has 14 residues. CDR1 SGHTA and CDR2 FQGTGA come from the germline V gene. The CDR3 loop is CASSVTAMNTEAFF. CDR3 nucleotide sequence: TGTGCCAGCAGCGTGACAGCTATGAACACTGAAGCTTTCTTT.

The chain is built from TRBV7-3 and TRBJ2-3; 7 nucleotides align to TRBD2. CDR1 SGHTA and CDR2 FQGTGA come from the germline V gene. The V gene end was trimmed by 5 bases and the J gene end by 0 bases; junction bases not matched to a gene: 11. CDR3 length equals 17 residues. CDR3 region: CASSPRGLAVSTDTQYF. The CDR3 nucleotides read TGTGCCAGCAGCCCACGTGGGCTAGCGGTCAGCACAGATACGCAGTATTTT. Full variable domain (remainder filled in from reference TRBV7-3 and TRBJ2-3): GAGVSQTPSNKVTEKGKYVELRCDPISGHTALYWYRQSLGQGPEFLIYFQGTGAADDSGLPNDRFFAVRPEGSVSTLKIQRTERGDSAVYLCASSPRGLAVSTDTQYFGPGTRLTVL.

This sequence joins TRBV5-1 and TRBJ1-3; possible D gene TRBD1, 5 bases. Trimming removed 0 bases from V and 4 bases from J, with 14 bases in between. The CDR3 is 16 amino acids. Germline V gene data show CDR1 as SGHRS and CDR2 as YFSETQ. The CDR3 DNA reads TGCGCCAGCAGCTTGGATCCAGGGAATGCCGGAAACACCATATATTTT. This translates into CASSLDPGNAGNTIYF.

The chain couples TRBV5-4 to TRBJ1-2, with D hard to call. CDR1 and CDR2 from the germline V gene are SGHNT and YYREEE (reference sequence). The CDR3 spans 14 residues. V lost 5 bases, J lost 2 bases, and 13 bases lay in between. CDR3 sequence reads: CASRTKGSNYGYTF. As DNA, the CDR3 is TGTGCCAGCAGGACCAAGGGAAGCAACTATGGCTACACCTTC.

The gene calls are TRBV30 and TRBJ2-1, with 8 positions matching TRBD2. Germline lookup yields CDR1 GTSNPN and CDR2 SVGIG (reference sequence). V was clipped by 3 bases and J by 7 bases; unmatched bases: 8. CDR3 length: 14 amino acids. CDR3 DNA sequence: TGTGCCTGGAGCGAGACTAGCGTTGGGAATGAGCAGTTCTTC. As protein: CAWSETSVGNEQFF.

The chain recombines TRBV6-5 with TRBJ2-7; D tentatively reads TRBD1 or TRBD2 (6 bases each). The CDR3 loop spans 15 amino acids. V was clipped by 0 bases and J by 7 bases, with 16 bases between them. CDR1 MNHEY and CDR2 SVGAGI come from the germline V gene. The CDR3 region is CASSYSQGGPVEQYF. CDR3 nucleotides: TGTGCCAGCAGTTACTCACAGGGAGGTCCGGTAGAGCAGTACTTC.

In its sample, this clone was seen once. This chain joins TRBV28 and TRBJ2-3; TRBD2 matches at 9 bases. CDR3 length: 17 residues. The V gene's germline CDR1 is MDHEN and CDR2 SYDVKM. The junction had 14 bases not matched to a gene; V was cut back by 6 bases and J by 4 bases. The CDR3 region is CASRPFSLAGVADTQYF. CDR3 coding DNA: TGTGCCAGCAGACCTTTCTCTTTAGCGGGAGTGGCAGATACGCAGTATTTT.

The J gene is TRBJ2-6, the V gene TRBV7-2; 7 bases match TRBD1. The CDR3 extends over 17 amino acids. Germline CDR1 reads SGHTA; CDR2 reads FQGNSA. Trimming at V came to 5 bases and at J to 4 bases, leaving 11 bases not matched to a gene. As DNA, the CDR3 is TGTGCCAGCAGCCAACAGGGGAGACGGAGCGGGGCCAACGTCCTGACTTTC. Translation: CASSQQGRRSGANVLTF.

This chain connects TRBV6-1 to TRBJ2-5; D is unresolved. Trimming pared 4 bases from V and 5 bases from J, leaving 14 bases between. The CDR3 spans 14 residues. The germline CDR1 and CDR2 sequences are MNHNS and SASEGT. The chain's CDR3 is CASSVGLLGETQYF. CDR3 DNA: TGTGCCAGCAGTGTCGGCCTCCTGGGGGAGACCCAGTACTTC.

The V call is TRBV4-2, the J call TRBJ1-4; D is ambiguous. CDR3 length: 14 residues. The germline V and J ends were trimmed by 1 base and 6 bases, with 9 bases remaining between them. Germline V CDR1 and CDR2: LGHNA, YNFKEQ. The CDR3 is CASSQVSRDEKLFF. CDR3 in DNA: TGTGCCAGCAGCCAAGTATCACGGGATGAAAAACTGTTTTTT.

Only one count was recorded for this clone. The J gene is TRBJ2-5, the V gene TRBV28; D possibly corresponds to TRBD1 (5 bases). V was cut by 5 bases and J by 1 base, with 23 bases left in between. This CDR3 is 18 amino acids long. Germline V CDR1 and CDR2: MDHEN, SYDVKM. In DNA form, the CDR3 reads TGTGCCAGCAGTCCATCCTGGTGGTTGGGGCGTCGCCAAGAGACCCAGTACTTC. It yields the protein CASSPSWWLGRRQETQYF.

The chain couples TRBV6-6 to TRBJ2-1, with D perhaps TRBD2 (6 bases). Germline V gene data show CDR1 as MNHNY and CDR2 as SVGAGI (reference sequence). Trimming pared 9 bases from V and 7 bases from J, leaving 22 bases between. The CDR3 has 15 amino acids. CDR3: CASTRGGALVNEQFF. CDR3 DNA sequence: TGTGCCAGTACGAGGGGCGGGGCCTTGGTTAATGAGCAGTTCTTC.

The chain uses TRBV7-9 and TRBJ2-3; 14 nucleotides line up with TRBD2. Germline trimming cut 4 bases from V and 4 bases from J; bases unmatched to any gene: 4. CDR3 length: 16 amino acids. From germline, CDR1 is SEHNR and CDR2 FQNEAQ (reference sequence). CDR3 region: CASSSGTSGSPDTQYF. The CDR3 DNA sequence: TGTGCCAGCAGCTCCGGGACTAGCGGGAGCCCAGATACGCAGTATTTT.